Listed below are T cell receptor beta chains from one sample, sequenced in a study of blood T cells in healthy people across ages. MiXCR, applied by TCRdb to the 5' RACE reads, yields one record per CDR3 protein. This table has roughly 1,500,000 distinct CDR3 sequences, 30% to 40% appearing once. The sample was blood. Source of these receptors: a woman aged 25-40 years in good health. The CDR3 runs from the conserved cysteine through the conserved F or W. D genes are given only for firm matches. Size is stated for part of the rows, as once, few or many counts, or as a class when the clone is expanded.

v_gene,j_gene,d_gene,abundance,CDR3nt,CDR3aa
TRBV18,TRBJ1-3,NA,NA,TGTGTCAGCTCACCGCGACCCGGCGCCCGCGACACCATATATTTT,CVSSPRPGARDTIYF
TRBV9,TRBJ2-7,TRBD2,NA,TGTGCCAGCAGCGTAGATAGCGGGAGTTTCTTCGAGCAGTACTTC,CASSVDSGSFFEQYF
TRBV25-1,TRBJ1-1,TRBD1,NA,TGTGCCAGCAGTCGGCACGGGACAGGGGGCACCTCGACCACTGAAGCTTTCTTT,CASSRHGTGGTSTTEAFF
TRBV7-2,TRBJ2-1,NA,few,TGTGCCAGCAGCTTAGATTCCAGCAGGGAGCAGTTCTTC,CASSLDSSREQFF
TRBV30,TRBJ2-7,TRBD2,NA,TGTGCCTGGAGTGTGAGCGGGAGTGGTGAGCAGTACTTC,CAWSVSGSGEQYF
TRBV28,TRBJ2-1,NA,few,TGTGCCAGCAGTTCTTTCGTAGGGCAGGAGGTGGGCAATGAGCAGTTCTTC,CASSSFVGQEVGNEQFF
TRBV7-8,TRBJ2-5,NA,few,TGTGCCAGCAGCCCCAATAACGTCGAGACCCAGTACTTC,CASSPNNVETQYF
TRBV7-3,TRBJ1-2,NA,NA,TGTGCCAGCAGCGGACCGGCGGGGGATGGCTACACCTTC,CASSGPAGDGYTF
TRBV27,TRBJ2-5,NA,few,TGTGCCAGCAGTCCATACACGGTCGGAGAGACCCAGTACTTC,CASSPYTVGETQYF
TRBV4-2,TRBJ2-7,TRBD2,NA,TGTGCCAGCAGCCCTCAGCGGGGCTCCTACGAGCAGTACTTC,CASSPQRGSYEQYF
TRBV6-6,TRBJ2-5,TRBD2,NA,TGTGCCAGCAGTAAATCTAGCGGGGGGAAAGAGACCCAGTACTTC,CASSKSSGGKETQYF
TRBV9,TRBJ2-7,NA,few,TGTGCCAGCAGCCGGGGACCGCCTGAGCAGCAGTACTTC,CASSRGPPEQQYF
TRBV20-1,TRBJ1-2,TRBD1,NA,TGCAGTGCTTTATCGGGACAGGATTATGGCTACACCTTC,CSALSGQDYGYTF
TRBV5-1,TRBJ2-3,TRBD1,NA,TGCGCCAGCAGCTCAGGGACAGGGGAATCGGATACGCAGTATTTT,CASSSGTGESDTQYF
TRBV29-1,TRBJ2-5,NA,many,TGCAGCGTTGAGAGCCAGGGTGGGTCCGCAGGCCAAGAGACCCAGTACTTC,CSVESQGGSAGQETQYF
TRBV9,TRBJ1-2,NA,NA,TGTGCCAGCAGCCCTCCAAACCAGGGCGGCGGCTACACCTTC,CASSPPNQGGGYTF
TRBV29-1,TRBJ2-3,TRBD1,NA,TGCAGCGTTGATGGGACAGGGGGTGCAGATACGCGGTATTTT,CSVDGTGGADTRYF
TRBV20-1,TRBJ1-6,NA,NA,TGCAGTGCCATCAAGTTGGGGAGCTCCTATAATTCACCCCTCCACTTT,CSAIKLGSSYNSPLHF
TRBV7-9,TRBJ2-1,TRBD2,NA,TGTGCCAGCAGCAAAAGTCGGGGGGGGCCGGAGGAAGATGAGCAGTTCTTC,CASSKSRGGPEEDEQFF
TRBV6-1,TRBJ1-6,NA,few,TGTGCCAGCAGCCGGAATGGGGGGTCCGGAATATGGAATTCACCCCTCCACTTT,CASSRNGGSGIWNSPLHF
TRBV30,TRBJ2-4,NA,few,TGTGCCTGGAGGGCCGGGCCCCAAGGTATTCAGTACTTC,CAWRAGPQGIQYF
TRBV9,TRBJ2-7,TRBD1,NA,TGTGCCAGCAGCGCCGGGGGGACAGGGGGGCCTACCTACGAGCAGTACTTC,CASSAGGTGGPTYEQYF
TRBV30,TRBJ1-2,NA,NA,TGTGCCTGGATCCTGGGAGGGGAGAACTATGGCTACACCTTC,CAWILGGENYGYTF
TRBV20-1,TRBJ2-1,NA,many,TGCAGTGCTCACCCCTTTTCGGAATACAATGAGCAGTTCTTC,CSAHPFSEYNEQFF
TRBV15,TRBJ1-1,NA,NA,TGTGCCACCAGCAGAGATCGGGGGTCTAGGACTGAAGCTTTCTTT,CATSRDRGSRTEAFF
TRBV7-6,TRBJ2-5,TRBD2,few,TGTGCCAGCAGCTTAGGCGGGGGGGCCCTAGAGACCCAGTACTTC,CASSLGGGALETQYF
TRBV5-1,TRBJ1-4,TRBD1,NA,TGCGCCAGCAGCTTCTGGACAGGTGAAAAACTGTTTTTT,CASSFWTGEKLFF
TRBV20-1,TRBJ2-3,NA,many,TGCAGTGCCCGCCGTGGGGATACGCAGTATTTT,CSARRGDTQYF
TRBV7-2,TRBJ1-6,NA,few,TGTGCCAGCAGCTTAGTATCCGGGGGGGATAATTCACCCCTCCACTTT,CASSLVSGGDNSPLHF
TRBV30,TRBJ2-7,TRBD2,NA,TGTGCCTGGAGTGTAGGTTCGGGACTAGCGGGACTTGAGCAGTACTTC,CAWSVGSGLAGLEQYF
TRBV29-1,TRBJ1-5,NA,NA,TGCAGCGTTGCGGACGGTAGCAATCAGCCCCAGCATTTT,CSVADGSNQPQHF
TRBV5-1,TRBJ2-5,TRBD1,few,TGCGCCAGCAGCCCCGGGACAGGGGGCGTTGGGGAGACCCAGTACTTC,CASSPGTGGVGETQYF
TRBV27,TRBJ1-1,NA,NA,TGTGCCAGCGGGGGGGCGGGAAACACTGAAGCTTTCTTT,CASGGAGNTEAFF
TRBV27,TRBJ2-5,NA,NA,TGTGCCAGCAGAACCGGACTAATGGGTGGAGAGACCCAGTACTTC,CASRTGLMGGETQYF
TRBV20-1,TRBJ2-2,NA,NA,TGCAGTGCTAGAACCCCGGGACTGCGGACCGGGGAGCTGTTTTTT,CSARTPGLRTGELFF
TRBV5-1,TRBJ2-1,TRBD2,few,TGCGCCAGCAGCCCACTAGCGGGAGTAGTAAATGAGCAGTTCTTC,CASSPLAGVVNEQFF
TRBV27,TRBJ2-6,NA,NA,TGTGCCAGCAGTGGGTGGCCTGGGGCCAACGTCCTGACTTTC,CASSGWPGANVLTF
TRBV5-1,TRBJ2-1,TRBD1,many,TGCGCCAGCAGCTTGGGGGGACAGCTTGAGCAGTTCTTC,CASSLGGQLEQFF
TRBV13,TRBJ2-7,TRBD1,few,TGTGCCAGCAGATTCACAGGGGGGCCCAACTACGAGCAGTACTTC,CASRFTGGPNYEQYF
TRBV7-2,TRBJ2-5,NA,NA,TGTACCAGCAGCTTCGGTGGTGGGGAGACCCAGTACTTC,CTSSFGGGETQYF
TRBV6-2/TRBV6-3,TRBJ1-5,NA,NA,TGTGCCAGCAGTTACTCGATGAAGTGGGCCCAGCATTTT,CASSYSMKWAQHF
TRBV20-1,TRBJ2-7,TRBD2,NA,TGCAGTGCTAGCCCTAGCGGGTCTAGCTCCTACGAGCAGTACTTC,CSASPSGSSSYEQYF
TRBV9,TRBJ2-7,NA,few,TGTGCCAGCAGCGTAGATCCAGGGACAACCTACGAGCAGTACTTC,CASSVDPGTTYEQYF
TRBV5-4,TRBJ1-2,NA,few,TGTGCCAGCAGCTTGGAGGTGGGGCGAGGCTACACCTTC,CASSLEVGRGYTF
TRBV12-3/TRBV12-4,TRBJ2-1,NA,NA,TGTGCCAGCAGTCGGAAGGGGGGGTACAATGAGCAGTTCTTC,CASSRKGGYNEQFF
TRBV27,TRBJ1-1,TRBD1,NA,TGTGCCAGCAGTCTTGGTTGGACAGGGGTGAACACTGAAGCTTTCTTT,CASSLGWTGVNTEAFF
TRBV4-2,TRBJ2-3,TRBD2,NA,TGTGCCAGCAGCCAAGTGGGGCTAGCGGGAGCAGATACGCAGTATTTT,CASSQVGLAGADTQYF
TRBV3-1,TRBJ1-4,TRBD1,NA,TGTGCCAGCAGCAAAGAACAGGGGAGTGAAAAACTGTTTTTT,CASSKEQGSEKLFF
TRBV20-1,TRBJ1-2,NA,many,TGCAGTGCTAGAGTACCCGGCAGGGACTATGGCTACACCTTC,CSARVPGRDYGYTF
TRBV3-1,TRBJ2-5,NA,NA,TGTGCCAGCAGCCAAGTAACTGCAACCGCAGAGACCCAGTACTTC,CASSQVTATAETQYF
TRBV4-2,TRBJ2-2,NA,few,TGTGCCAGCAGCCGAGGGGCGAACACCGGGGAGCTGTTTTTT,CASSRGANTGELFF
TRBV27,TRBJ2-3,TRBD2,few,TGTGCCAGCAGTTTAGGGGTAGCGGGTCGATCCACAGATACGCAGTATTTT,CASSLGVAGRSTDTQYF
TRBV4-2,TRBJ2-1,TRBD1,many,TGTGCCAGCAGCCAAGAACACCGGGACAGGGGGTGGAATGAGCAGTTCTTC,CASSQEHRDRGWNEQFF
TRBV4-1,TRBJ1-4,TRBD1,NA,TGCGCCAGCAGCCAAGACACGGGACAGGGTAATGAAAAACTGTTTTTT,CASSQDTGQGNEKLFF
TRBV29-1,TRBJ1-1,NA,few,TGCAGCGTTGAAGATATCGGGGGCACTGAAGCTTTCTTT,CSVEDIGGTEAFF